The clone carrying this T cell receptor beta chain showed up just once. Antigen specificity is unknown. The source of the sample is a study of vaccination and CD4 T cells after COVID-19. The overall study: Median time from COVID diagnosis to post-COVID sampling was roughly 13 weeks (35 to 161).

Treatment denoted: 10-day PBMC culture with coronavirus spike peptide pools or control peptides (ViraFEST assay). Per well, approximately 2 million PBMCs were cultured in the presence of roughly 9 IU/ml IL-2 and 9.5 to 10 ug/ml peptide pools. The Oncomine TCR Beta short-read assay was applied to DNA of cultured CD4+ T cells. TCRdb itself ran the PCR reads through MiXCR, one entry per CDR3 protein. This table has about 19,000 distinct CDR3 sequences, about 42% appearing once. The V end was cut by 6 bases, the J end by 7 bases, with 19 bases between. The CDR3 extends over 13 amino acids. In germline, CDR1 is SQVTM, CDR2 ANQGSEA.

The chain uses TRBV29-1 and TRBJ2-7; a possible D gene is TRBD2 (7 bases). The sample in question was CD4+ T cells from blood, cultured in vitro, obtained before SARS-CoV-2 vaccination. This receptor was taken from a human donor who had recovered from COVID-19. The CDR3 reads CSVRDGGLGEQYF. The CDR3 DNA follows: TGCAGCGTCCGGGACGGGGGGCTTGGGGAGCAGTACTTC.